The 16 T cell receptor beta chains presented below share a single source sample, sequenced in a study of cytomegalovirus exposure and HLA in healthy donors. PCR employed 60 Vbeta and 13 Jbeta primers. The repertoire was sequenced with immunoSEQ multiplex PCR; TCRdb's copy has only in-frame clones and lacks some. The sample yields over 80,000 clones, roughly 79% seen once. The material sequenced was PBMCs. The source is a female donor in good health and CMV-seropositive.

The chain links TRBV10-2 to TRBJ2-2, with D possibly matching TRBD2 (5 bases). The CDR3 sequence is 13 residues long. V lost 3 bases to trimming and J lost 6 bases, with 8 bases between them. In germline, CDR1 is WSHSY, CDR2 SAAADI. DNA of the CDR3: TGCGCCAGCAGTGAAACTAGACCCGGGGAGCTGTTTTTT. It yields the protein CASSETRPGELFF.

The chain has TRBV5-4 and TRBJ1-2; D might be TRBD1 (5 bases). Trimming pared 4 bases from V and 1 base from J, leaving 14 bases between. This CDR3 has 15 residues. Looked up from germline, CDR1 is SGHNT and CDR2 is YYREEE (reference sequence). CDR3 sequence (DNA): TGTGCCAGCAGCACCCCGAGTCAGGGTAACTATGGCTACACCTTC. Translating gives CASSTPSQGNYGYTF.

The CDR3 bases are TGTGCCAGCAGCTTAAAAGACAGGCCTTATGGCTACACCTTC. Translation gives CASSLKDRPYGYTF. This rearrangement joins TRBV13 to TRBJ1-2, with D possibly matching TRBD1 (6 bases). CDR1 is PRHDT, CDR2 FYEKMQ, per germline (reference sequence). CDR3 length: 14 amino acids. V was cut by 2 bases and J by 5 bases, with 12 bases left in between.

The chain carries TRBV19 and TRBJ2-7; D is ambiguous. Trimming pared 1 base from V and 4 bases from J, leaving 5 bases between. This CDR3 comprises 12 residues. Germline V CDR1 and CDR2: LNHDA, SQIVND (reference sequence). The CDR3 region is CASSIGLYEQYF. The CDR3 bases are TGTGCCAGTAGTATAGGGCTTTACGAGCAGTACTTC.

The chain is built from TRBV5-1 and TRBJ1-2; D is unclear. With 1 base removed from V and 6 bases from J, the gap between germline ends came to 13 bases. The CDR3 has 14 amino acids. The germline gives CDR1 SGHRS, CDR2 YFSETQ. CDR3 amino acids: CASSLIPRVDGYTF. In nucleotides, the CDR3 is TGCGCCAGCAGCTTGATCCCCCGGGTGGATGGCTACACCTTC.

This chain joins TRBV6-5 and TRBJ2-7; 9 positions agree with TRBD1. V was clipped by 7 bases and J by 3 bases; unmatched bases: 4. This CDR3 has 13 amino acids. Germline values: CDR1 MNHEY, CDR2 SVGAGI. The CDR3 loop is CASKGTGFYEQYF. CDR3 sequence (DNA): TGTGCCAGCAAGGGGACAGGGTTCTACGAGCAGTACTTC.

The CDR3 sequence is CASSPVAKDQPQHF. The CDR3 DNA sequence: TGTGCCAGCTCACCGGTGGCAAAAGATCAGCCCCAGCATTTT. The chain joins TRBV18 to TRBJ1-5, with no clear D. CDR3 size: 14 residues. V lost 3 bases to trimming and J lost 5 bases, with 11 bases between them. Germline values: CDR1 KGHSH, CDR2 LQKENI.

This clone was recorded only once. The V gene is TRBV30, the J gene TRBJ1-1; 8 nucleotides agree with TRBD1. Germline V gene data show CDR1 as GTSNPN and CDR2 as SVGIG (reference sequence). CDR3 length: 16 residues. The V and J ends lost 2 bases and 4 bases, in that order; junction bases with no gene match: 12. The CDR3: CAWSQPRTGMGTEAFF. The CDR3 coding sequence is TGTGCCTGGAGTCAACCGCGGACAGGGATGGGCACTGAAGCTTTCTTT.

This clone was seen a handful of times. The same CDR3 arises from other DNA sequences in this sample as well. The chain joins TRBV18 to TRBJ1-5; a weak D match, TRBD1 (5 bases). V was trimmed by 3 bases and J by 7 bases, leaving 10 bases between them. Germline V lookup: CDR1 KGHSH, CDR2 LQKENI. This CDR3 has 13 residues. CDR3 loop: CASSPGGDQPQHF. The CDR3 coding sequence is TGTGCCAGCTCACCGGGGGGGGACCAGCCCCAGCATTTT.

The chain couples TRBV6-5 to TRBJ1-5; D is perhaps TRBD1 (6 bases). There are 13 residues in the CDR3. With 4 bases removed from V and 7 bases from J, the gap between germline ends came to 11 bases. CDR1 and CDR2 from the germline V gene are MNHEY and SVGAGI. The DNA of the CDR3 is TGTGCCAGCAGTTCCAGGGGTGGACAGCCCCAGCATTTT. This codes for CASSSRGGQPQHF.

V gene TRBV9 combines with J gene TRBJ1-6; TRBD1 agrees at 7 bases. There are 15 residues in the CDR3. J gave up 8 bases and V 3 bases, and 8 bases lay outside the gene matches. Germline values: CDR1 SGDLS, CDR2 YYNGEE. CDR3 nucleotides: TGTGCCAGCAGCGGTCCAGGGGGTCTAGATTCACCCCTCCACTTT. Protein product: CASSGPGGLDSPLHF.

The V gene is TRBV4-1, the J gene TRBJ2-7; TRBD1 might be the D (6 bases). Germline CDR1 reads MGHRA; CDR2 reads YSYEKL. Trimming shortened V by 1 base and J by 4 bases, and 11 bases separated the two germline ends. This CDR3 region has 14 residues. The CDR3 here is CASSQGRGGYEQYF. The DNA for the CDR3 is TGCGCCAGCAGCCAAGGCAGGGGCGGGTACGAGCAGTACTTC.

The V and J genes are TRBV7-2 and TRBJ1-1; D is unresolved. V was trimmed by 5 bases and J by 2 bases, leaving 9 bases between them. The length of the CDR3 is 13 residues. CDR1 SGHTA and CDR2 FQGNSA come from the germline V gene. CDR3 amino acids: CASSLRGNTEAFF. The CDR3 DNA reads TGTGCCAGCAGCCTACGGGGTAACACTGAAGCTTTCTTT.

The gene calls are TRBV9 and TRBJ2-1; D possibly corresponds to TRBD2 (6 bases). The V gene's germline CDR1 is SGDLS and CDR2 YYNGEE. With 4 bases removed from V and 10 bases from J, the gap between germline ends came to 15 bases. The CDR3 sequence is 13 residues long. The CDR3 sequence: CASSLGDRGEQFF. CDR3 sequence (DNA): TGTGCCAGCAGCCTAGGGGACCGGGGGGAGCAGTTCTTC.

This clone turned up a few times. The chain uses TRBV6-1 and TRBJ2-3, with a weak D call TRBD1 (6 bases). Germline CDR1 and CDR2: MNHNS and SASEGT. The CDR3 extends over 14 amino acids. Trimming pared 7 bases from V and 2 bases from J, leaving 13 bases between. DNA for the CDR3: TGTGCCAGCACTTCAGGGGTCCACACAGATACGCAGTATTTT. It encodes CASTSGVHTDTQYF.

The rearrangement links TRBV7-8 to TRBJ1-2; D possibly corresponds to TRBD1 (6 bases). Germline values: CDR1 SGHVS, CDR2 FQNEAQ. The V and J ends lost 9 bases and 4 bases respectively, with 12 bases between them. The CDR3 is 12 amino acids. The CDR3, as DNA: TGTGCCAGTAACCGGGACACCTATGGCTACACCTTC. Its translation: CASNRDTYGYTF.